This T cell receptor (beta chain) is from a study of monozygotic twins with inflammatory bowel disease. UMIs were attached via template switching, each with a 6-nucleotide sample barcode. TCRdb reprocessed the 5' RACE reads and keeps a single row for each CDR3 protein, giving no DNA. Its clone listing holds 150,000 to 200,000 distinct CDR3 sequences. CDR3 length: 16 residues. CDR1 SEHNR and CDR2 FQNEAQ come from the germline V gene (reference sequence). Note on this clonotype: Its antigen is not known.

Study-level findings and limits: Nothing supported a single strong signal or clonotype that was associated with IBD.

The source of this sequence is a human donor with ulcerative colitis or Crohn's disease, or a healthy co-twin of an affected twin (not recorded which). V usage is TRBV7-9 and J usage is TRBJ2-7; checking the TCRdb D call of TRBD1 is not possible without DNA. The sequenced sample consisted of blood. The CDR3 loop reads CASSSRQGLIVDEQYF.